The 24 T cell receptor beta chains presented below share a single source sample, sequenced in a study of siplizumab effects on memory and regulatory T cells. TCRdb's table, derived via immunoSEQ multiplex PCR, lists solely in-frame clones and lacks some. The data contain about 55,000 clones, roughly 97% of them singletons. The specimen was naive CD4+ T cells sorted from blood. The receptors here all came from a human donor in good health.

CDR3 residues: CASSTRESYEQYF. The DNA of the CDR3 is TGTGCCAGTAGTACCCGGGAGTCCTACGAGCAGTACTTC. This sequence joins TRBV19 and TRBJ2-7; D is possibly TRBD2 (6 bases). This CDR3 has 13 amino acids. CDR1 is LNHDA, CDR2 SQIVND, per germline (reference sequence). V lost 4 bases, J lost 1 base, and 8 bases lay in between.

CDR3 bases: TGCGCCAGCAGCATACCGGGACCTGGCGGCTACACCTTC. It specifies CASSIPGPGGYTF. The chain links TRBV5-1 to TRBJ1-2, with D possibly being TRBD1 (5 bases). Germline V gene lookup returns CDR1 SGHRS and CDR2 YFSETQ. Trimming stripped 4 bases from V and 8 bases from J, with 15 bases between. The CDR3 sequence is 13 residues long.

The V and J genes are TRBV11-3 and TRBJ1-6; D gene unclear. Per the germline V gene, CDR1 is SGHNT and CDR2 is YENEEA. The CDR3 loop spans 15 amino acids. The V end was cut by 4 bases, the J end by 5 bases, with 12 bases between. The CDR3 sequence: CASSSSTDHNSPLHF. The CDR3 coding sequence is TGTGCCAGCAGCTCGTCGACTGATCATAATTCACCCCTCCACTTT.

The chain recombines TRBV6-6 with TRBJ1-2; D is possibly TRBD1 (6 bases). The CDR3 is 15 amino acids. Trimming left V 11 bases short and J 3 bases short, with 22 bases between. Germline V gene lookup returns CDR1 MNHNY and CDR2 SVGAGI (reference sequence). CDR3 sequence reads: CAVLTGRRNDYGYTF. CDR3 in DNA: TGTGCCGTCCTTACAGGGAGGAGGAACGACTATGGCTACACCTTC.

This rearrangement joins TRBV29-1 to TRBJ1-2, with TRBD1 identical over 10 bases. The J segment lost 8 bases and the V segment lost 6 bases, leaving 3 bases of the junction unmatched. This CDR3 is built from 11 residues. Germline CDR1 SQVTM, CDR2 ANQGSEA. CDR3 DNA: TGCAGCGTAGGGACAGGGGTCGGCTACACCTTC. It specifies CSVGTGVGYTF. Using reference TRBV29-1 and TRBJ1-2 for the parts outside the CDR3, the full variable domain is SAVISQKPSRDICQRGTSLTIQCQVDSQVTMMFWYRQQPGQSLTLIATANQGSEATYESGFVIDKFPISRPNLTFSTLTVSNMSPEDSSIYLCSVGTGVGYTFGSGTRLTVV.

The chain employs TRBV4-2 and TRBJ2-2; unclear D gene. This CDR3 is 13 amino acids long. Trimming took 0 bases from V and 6 from J, leaving 5 bases between them. CDR1 is LGHNA and CDR2 is YNFKEQ in the germline V gene. CDR3 region: CASSQESPGELFF. In nucleotides, the CDR3 is TGTGCCAGCAGCCAAGAGAGCCCCGGGGAGCTGTTTTTT.

The V and J genes are TRBV11-3 and TRBJ2-2; TRBD1 might be the D (5 bases). The CDR3 has 14 residues. V lost 5 bases and J 5 bases, leaving 12 bases between the germline ends. Looked up from germline, CDR1 is SGHNT and CDR2 is YENEEA. CDR3 nucleotides: TGTGCCAGCAGCCCCAGGGTAAATACCGGGGAGCTGTTTTTT. Translation gives CASSPRVNTGELFF.

The chain carries TRBV9 and TRBJ2-5, with TRBD1 as a possible D gene (6 bases). Trimming took off 0 bases at V and 2 bases at J, with 14 bases between the two ends. CDR3 length: 16 residues. The germline gives CDR1 SGDLS, CDR2 YYNGEE. CDR3 DNA sequence: TGTGCCAGCAGCGTAGAGGGCAGGGGTTGGCAAGAGACCCAGTACTTC. It yields the protein CASSVEGRGWQETQYF.

The V call is TRBV6-5, the J call TRBJ1-3; D is undetermined. Trimming shortened V by 2 bases and J by 3 bases, and 8 bases separated the two germline ends. Germline CDR1 MNHEY, CDR2 SVGAGI. This CDR3 comprises 14 residues. The CDR3 reads CASSYGLYGNTIYF. The CDR3 coding sequence is TGTGCCAGCAGTTACGGGTTGTATGGAAACACCATATATTTT.

V is TRBV29-1 and J is TRBJ2-7; D remains unclear. From germline, CDR1 is SQVTM and CDR2 ANQGSEA. V lost 6 bases and J 7 bases, leaving 16 bases between the germline ends. This CDR3 comprises 12 residues. This chain's CDR3 is CSVAAGLGEQYF. CDR3 nucleotide sequence: TGCAGCGTCGCTGCAGGTCTAGGGGAGCAGTACTTC.

The chain couples TRBV7-8 to TRBJ1-4, with 7 bases fitting TRBD1. The germline gives CDR1 SGHVS, CDR2 FQNEAQ. This CDR3 has 15 amino acids. With V trimmed by 5 bases and J by 3 bases, 6 bases remained unmatched. For the CDR3, the DNA is TGTGCCAGCAGCCCCGACAGGGCGGCTAATGAAAAACTGTTTTTT. As protein: CASSPDRAANEKLFF.

The chain combines TRBV5-8 with TRBJ2-5; no definite D call. Germline V gives CDR1 SGHTS, CDR2 YDEGEE. V was cut by 0 bases and J by 2 bases, with 8 bases left in between. CDR3 length: 14 residues. For the CDR3, the DNA is TGTGCCAGCAGCTTGGGTACAGTTCAAGAGACCCAGTACTTC. Protein product: CASSLGTVQETQYF.

V usage is TRBV18 and J usage is TRBJ2-7, with D uncertain. Germline V gives CDR1 KGHSH, CDR2 LQKENI. Deletions cut 3 bases from V and 4 bases from J, with 16 bases between. The CDR3 runs 15 residues. Here the CDR3 DNA reads TGTGCCAGCTCACCTGCCCGGTACCCTAAGTACGAGCAGTACTTC. Translated, it gives CASSPARYPKYEQYF.

Only one count was recorded for this clone. The V call is TRBV9, the J call TRBJ2-1; 11 nucleotides agree with TRBD2. V was pared by 4 bases and J by 9 bases, with 12 bases of the junction left unmatched. This CDR3 has 16 residues. Germline V lookup: CDR1 SGDLS, CDR2 YYNGEE. The CDR3 region is CASSPSLVAGGVEQFF. CDR3 nucleotides: TGTGCCAGCAGCCCAAGCCTGGTAGCGGGAGGGGTTGAGCAGTTCTTC.

The rearrangement joins TRBV6-4 to TRBJ2-1; D not certain. Germline V CDR1 and CDR2: MRHNA, SNTAGT. The V gene lost 6 bases and the J gene lost 0 bases, with 12 bases spanning the gap. This CDR3 has 15 residues. The CDR3 DNA reads TGTGCCAGCAGCACAGATGGTAGCTCCTACAATGAGCAGTTCTTC. Translated, it gives CASSTDGSSYNEQFF.

The V call is TRBV5-5, the J call TRBJ2-7; the match to TRBD2 covers 10 bases. The CDR3 runs 15 residues. The junction had 4 bases not matched to a gene; V was cut back by 2 bases and J by 2 bases. Germline V gene data show CDR1 as SGHKS and CDR2 as YYEKEE (reference sequence). Here the CDR3 DNA reads TGTGCCAGCAGCTTTGCGAGCGGGAGGGCCTACGAGCAGTACTTC. Its protein product is CASSFASGRAYEQYF.

The chain links TRBV7-2 to TRBJ2-3, with TRBD2 matching 7 bases. CDR1 and CDR2 (germline): SGHTA, FQGNSA. V dropped 1 base and J dropped 5; count of bases not matched to a gene: 3. There are 14 residues in the CDR3. The CDR3 bases are TGTGCCAGCAGCTTAGTGCGGGAGAAAGATACGCAGTATTTT. It codes for CASSLVREKDTQYF.

The V and J genes are TRBV30 and TRBJ1-6; no reliable D call. CDR1 GTSNPN and CDR2 SVGIG come from the germline V gene (reference sequence). Trimming left V 0 bases short and J 9 bases short, with 12 bases between. The CDR3 has 14 residues. DNA for the CDR3: TGTGCCTGGAGTGTACAAACTCGAGGTTCACCCCTCCACTTT. Protein sequence: CAWSVQTRGSPLHF.

The chain recombines TRBV7-9 with TRBJ1-1, with 9 bases lining up with TRBD1. Germline V gene data show CDR1 as SEHNR and CDR2 as FQNEAQ (reference sequence). V trimming: 4 bases; J trimming: 4 bases; junction bases outside the gene matches: 4. This CDR3 comprises 14 residues. The CDR3 coding sequence is TGTGCCAGCAGCTGGGACAGGGCGGGCACTGAAGCTTTCTTT. Translation: CASSWDRAGTEAFF. The entire variable domain, with the rest obtained from reference TRBV7-9 and TRBJ1-1, is as follows: DTGVSQNPRHKITKRGQNVTFRCDPISEHNRLYWYRQTLGQGPEFLTYFQNEAQLEKSRLLSDRFSAERPKGSFSTLEIQRTEQGDSAMYLCASSWDRAGTEAFFGQGTRLTVV.

The J gene is TRBJ1-1, the V gene TRBV30; weak D call: TRBD1 (5 bases). V was pared by 3 bases and J by 5 bases, with 13 bases between. The CDR3 sequence is 13 residues long. Germline V gene sequence: CDR1 GTSNPN, CDR2 SVGIG (reference sequence). The chain's CDR3 is CAWSQDTRTEAFF. The CDR3 nucleotides are TGTGCCTGGAGCCAGGACACCCGTACTGAAGCTTTCTTT.

The V gene is TRBV5-4, the J gene TRBJ1-5, with 7 bases fitting TRBD1. This CDR3 region has 15 residues. Germline V gene data show CDR1 as SGHNT and CDR2 as YYREEE (reference sequence). Trimming cost V 0 bases and J 6 bases; bases outside gene matches: 6. DNA of the CDR3: TGTGCCAGCAGCTTGGGAGGGGGCACGGGTCAGCCCCAGCATTTT. Translated, it gives CASSLGGGTGQPQHF.

This chain links TRBV15 with TRBJ2-2; D might be TRBD1 (5 bases). V was clipped by 1 base and J by 2 bases, with 8 bases between them. This CDR3 region has 15 residues. Germline V gene lookup returns CDR1 LNHNV and CDR2 YYDKDF (reference sequence). CDR3 loop: CATSRATVNTGELFF. The CDR3 DNA follows: TGTGCCACCAGCAGAGCGACAGTTAACACCGGGGAGCTGTTTTTT.

V gene TRBV6-1 combines with J gene TRBJ2-5; D is unclear. The CDR3 consists of 13 residues. The V end was cut by 5 bases, the J end by 2 bases, with 9 bases between. Germline V lookup: CDR1 MNHNS, CDR2 SASEGT. The CDR3 DNA is TGTGCCAGCAGTTCGTCCGAGCAAGAGACCCAGTACTTC. Translation: CASSSSEQETQYF.

This CDR3 reads CATSTRTSGNEETQYF. In DNA, the CDR3 is TGTGCCACCAGCACTCGGACTAGCGGGAATGAAGAGACCCAGTACTTC. The V gene is TRBV15, the J gene TRBJ2-5; 12 positions agree with TRBD2. The junction had 6 bases not matched to a gene; V was cut back by 4 bases and J by 3 bases. The length of the CDR3 is 16 residues. The germline gives CDR1 LNHNV, CDR2 YYDKDF (reference sequence).